This T cell receptor beta chain was recorded in a study of shared clonotypes between healthy human individuals. Overall study findings and caveats: Shared clonotypes across all four donors exceeded non-shared ones in generation probability. Clonotype sharing across donors was expected to vary with sequencing depth.

Each sample came from a Caucasian adult donor living in Nashville, Tennessee. This CDR3 contains 15 residues. Germline loops: CDR1 SGHAT, CDR2 FQNNGV. V lost 1 base and J lost 7, with 15 bases in between. Details on this clone: No antigen is known for it.

Sequencing used immunoSEQ multiplex PCR; TCRdb keeps in-frame clones, though not all of them. The data show over 1.5 million clones, approximately 98% seen once. V gene TRBV11-2 combines with J gene TRBJ2-3; the D is unclear. Material for sequencing was naive CD4+ T cells sorted from blood. Subset described: CD45RA+ positively selected. The TCR sequence derives from a man aged 25 to 45 in good health. The DNA of the CDR3 is TGTGCCAGCAGCTTAGGCCCGGAACCGCGGAATACGCAGTATTTT. The encoded protein is CASSLGPEPRNTQYF. Filled out from reference TRBV11-2 and TRBJ2-3, the complete variable domain reads EAGVAQSPRYKIIEKRQSVAFWCNPISGHATLYWYQQILGQGPKLLIQFQNNGVVDDSQLPKDRFSAERLKGVDSTLKIQPAKLEDSAVYLCASSLGPEPRNTQYFGPGTRLTVL.